This T cell receptor beta chain was sequenced during a study of T cells in Graves' hyperthyroidism and ophthalmopathy (dated by TCRdb to between 2018 and 2020). Regarding the research as a whole: Peripheral blood was sampled at the time of initial diagnosis, prior to any treatment. Once sampling was done, hyperthyroidism patients were given methimazole at a starting dose of 30 mg daily, whereas ophthalmopathy patients were given high-dose intravenous methylprednisolone. Prospective prediction of ophthalmopathy was tested in an independent validation cohort of under 20 hyperthyroidism patients and 17 patients who later progressed to ophthalmopathy. A discovery cohort of roughly 100 patients, about 40 with Graves' ophthalmopathy and approximately 55 with stable Graves' hyperthyroidism, was used to find distinguishing TCR V-J signatures. The roughly 91 discovery patients were randomly divided into training and test sets at a 7:3 ratio. The paper describes TCR Vbeta CDR3 sequencing of 120 to 150 peripheral blood samples, made up of 43 ophthalmopathy patients, approximately 73 hyperthyroidism patients and 17 progressor patients. In several Graves' hyperthyroidism patients, the study also compared T-cell repertoires from thyroid tissue with T-cell repertoires from blood.

As encoded in the germline V gene, CDR1 is LGHNA while CDR2 is YNFKEQ. Measured from the cysteine to the phenylalanine, the CDR3 is 16 residues long. Only the CDR3 region is kept as DNA, spanning 48 bases read in frame from base 1. A distance of 10 bases separates the germline ends of V and J, which lose 0 bases and 1 base respectively. General study outcomes and caveats: No statistical method was used to set the sample size in advance, and investigators knew the group allocation. Blood samples also contained most of the expanded thyroid clonotypes (frequency above 0.001), which suggests that blood repertoires may reflect thyroid immune responses. Ophthalmopathy was separated from stable hyperthyroidism by a 13 V-J signature model, with just over 85% sensitivity and roughly 81% specificity obtained in cross-validation and 80%/75% obtained in testing. In validation, the model predicted progression to ophthalmopathy with about 71% sensitivity and approximately 78% specificity, a median of about 6.7 months before onset.

This clonotype was seen a few times. There is no known antigen for this receptor. Within one base of it there is no much larger clone, and no base qualities were kept. The TCR beta CDR3 regions were amplified from the RNA transcripts. A first-round RT-PCR of the TCR CDR3 used the HTBI primer set with the Qiagen OneStep RT-PCR kit. A second multiplex PCR round built the libraries, followed by size selection and purification. Paired-end sequencing of the libraries was performed with 100 bp reads on an Illumina HiSeq2000. The source study handled its data this way. SOAPnuke was used to process the raw data, throwing out any read that contained adapters or uncalled bases, had a mean Phred below 15, or lacked an exact constant-primer or identifier match. High-quality paired reads were merged using COPE v1.2.5, and each unique nucleotide sequence was defined as a clonotype. MiTCR v1.1 was used to align clonotypes to the IMGT TRBV, TRBD and TRBJ reference segments. The analysis was restricted to V-J combinations with a frequency above 0.0001, which together covered 99% to 99.2% of the repertoires. A TCS score was defined as the ratio of F50 (clonal expansion) to E x V (chaos), with BLOSUM62-based TCRdist applied between CDR3 peptides within each V-J. Welch's t-statistics and random forest reduced fewer than 600 V-J features to 13, which were used in a naive Bayes classifier (R e1071). Clones were called with MiXCR by TCRdb after fastp trimmed the public reads at Q25, and only in-frame beta chains were retained. When rows share a CDR3 protein, they turn into one entry using the most common DNA and genes. These V and J calls rely on TCRdb rather than the paper's analysis. This sample has 530,000 or so distinct CDR3 sequences in its table, and approximately 25% of those were observed once. The top ten constitute about 11% of the sample.

Moderately to severely active disease, a Clinical Activity Score of at least 3, a NOSPECS grade of at least 4, and a duration under 3 months were present in ophthalmopathy patients. Patients with uncontrolled infections, other autoimmune diseases, pregnancy or lactation were excluded. Diagnoses were established on the basis of clinical symptoms, serum thyroxine and TRAb, thyroid ultrasound, and orbital computed tomography. Ficoll-Paque density gradient centrifugation was used to isolate PBMCs from 8.5 to 10 ml of fresh peripheral blood. Total RNA was extracted using Trizol reagent, and RNA quality was assessed on an Agilent 2100 Bioanalyzer.

Sample: blood. This TCR was sampled from a woman younger than 45 with Graves' ophthalmopathy. This chain joins TRBV4-2 to TRBJ1-3, with the identity of the D gene unclear. The CDR3 loop reads CASSQDPGTSGNTIYF. In nucleotide form, the sequence is TGTGCCAGCAGCCAAGACCCGGGAACATCTGGAAACACCATATATTTT.